This TCR beta chain was retrieved from a study of T cell changes during pregnancy in multiple sclerosis. The protocol was immunoSEQ multiplex PCR, while the TCRdb copy is restricted to in-frame clones and leaves out a portion. The table lists tens of thousands of clones, about 90% of them singletons. Looked up from germline, CDR1 is SGHDN and CDR2 is FVKESK. The ends were cut back, 1 base at V and 3 bases at J, with 7 bases in the middle. The length of the CDR3 is 13 residues. The receptor was isolated from a female donor with multiple sclerosis, enrolled in a pregnancy study. Source: peripheral blood, taken before pregnancy. This rearrangement joins TRBV14 to TRBJ2-7; D remains ambiguous. The CDR3 here is CASSQVPIYEQYF. Here the CDR3 DNA reads TGTGCCAGCAGCCAAGTCCCTATCTACGAGCAGTACTTC.